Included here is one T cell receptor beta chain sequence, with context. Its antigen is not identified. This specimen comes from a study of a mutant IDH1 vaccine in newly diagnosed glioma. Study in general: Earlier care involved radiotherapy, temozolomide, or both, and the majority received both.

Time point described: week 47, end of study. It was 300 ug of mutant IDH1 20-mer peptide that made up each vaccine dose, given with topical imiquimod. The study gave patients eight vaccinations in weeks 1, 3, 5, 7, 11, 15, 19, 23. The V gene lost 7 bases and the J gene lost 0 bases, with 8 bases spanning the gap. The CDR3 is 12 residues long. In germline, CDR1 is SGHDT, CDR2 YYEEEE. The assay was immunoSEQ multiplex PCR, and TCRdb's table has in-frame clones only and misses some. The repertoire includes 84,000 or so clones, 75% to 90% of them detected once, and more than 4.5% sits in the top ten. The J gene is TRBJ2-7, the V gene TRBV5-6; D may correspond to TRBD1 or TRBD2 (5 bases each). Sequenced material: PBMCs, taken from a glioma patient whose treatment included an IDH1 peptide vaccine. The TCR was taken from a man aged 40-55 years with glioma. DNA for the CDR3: TGTGCCAGCGGGACGGGCTCCTACGAGCAGTACTTC. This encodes CASGTGSYEQYF.